Presented here are 7 T cell receptor beta chains from one specimen sequenced in a study of blood T cell repertoires in COVID-19. Method: immunoSEQ multiplex PCR; TCRdb's copy keeps in-frame clones and lacks some. The table records about 120,000 clones, 70% to 80% of them present only once. The specimen was peripheral blood. These receptors all come from a human donor in a cohort sampled during active COVID-19.

The V and J genes are TRBV25-1 and TRBJ2-3, with D perhaps matching TRBD1 (7 bases). This CDR3 spans 16 amino acids. CDR1 MGHDK and CDR2 SYGVNS come from the germline V gene. Trimming removed 1 base at V and 3 bases at J, with 14 bases between. The CDR3 DNA reads TGTGCCAGCAGTGAATTTCCAGGGGGGACGACAGATACGCAGTATTTT. Encoded protein: CASSEFPGGTTDTQYF.

V and J are TRBV28 and TRBJ1-5; 7 nucleotides agree with TRBD1. This CDR3 spans 16 amino acids. In germline, CDR1 is MDHEN, CDR2 SYDVKM. V was pared by 6 bases and J by 5 bases, with 13 bases of the junction left unmatched. The CDR3 sequence: CASRTTELTGDQPQHF. DNA of the CDR3: TGTGCCAGCAGGACGACCGAATTAACAGGGGATCAGCCCCAGCATTTT.

The chain uses TRBV6-1 and TRBJ2-7, with 7 bases aligning to TRBD2. CDR3 length equals 15 residues. V gave up 2 bases and J gave up 4 bases; unmatched junction bases: 8. Germline V gene data show CDR1 as MNHNS and CDR2 as SASEGT. The CDR3 DNA reads as TGTGCCAGCAGTGAATCCGGGCCGGGAGGATACGAGCAGTACTTC. Protein sequence: CASSESGPGGYEQYF.

This chain links TRBV6-6 with TRBJ2-7; D unresolved. V was shortened by 6 bases and J by 12 bases, with 15 bases between the two germline ends. Looked up from germline, CDR1 is MNHNY and CDR2 is SVGAGI (reference sequence). The CDR3 is 11 amino acids. The CDR3 bases are TGTGCCAGCAGATTCAGTCCGGCGGCGTACTTC. Translating gives CASRFSPAAYF.

The genes are TRBV27 and TRBJ1-5, with D possibly matching TRBD1 (5 bases). Germline V gene data show CDR1 as MNHEY and CDR2 as SMNVEV (reference sequence). V was cut by 2 bases and J by 3 bases, with 14 bases left in between. The CDR3 consists of 16 residues. CDR3 DNA: TGTGCCAGCAGTTTAGCCCCAGGGTTGGACAATCAGCCCCAGCATTTT. Protein product: CASSLAPGLDNQPQHF.

This clone came up once. The chain carries TRBV7-8 and TRBJ2-6; D is unclear. The ends were cut back, 1 base at V and 1 base at J, with 11 bases in the middle. This CDR3 has 17 amino acids. Germline lookup yields CDR1 SGHVS and CDR2 FQNEAQ. CDR3 in amino acids: CASSLVVTESGANVLTF. CDR3 nucleotide sequence: TGTGCCAGCAGCTTAGTAGTAACGGAGTCTGGGGCCAACGTCCTGACTTTC.

There are a few counts of this clone. V is TRBV5-6 and J is TRBJ1-2; TRBD1 might be the D (6 bases). The V and J ends lost 4 bases and 8 bases respectively, with 9 bases between them. The V gene's germline CDR1 is SGHDT and CDR2 YYEEEE. There are 11 residues in the CDR3. The CDR3 DNA reads TGTGCCAGCAGCGCAGGGGTCGGCTACACCTTC. This sequence encodes CASSAGVGYTF.